These 31 T cell receptor beta chains originate from one sample sequenced in a study of T cell repertoires in cytomegalovirus infection. These receptors' targets are unknown. TCRdb used MiXCR to reprocess the reads, holding one entry per CDR3 protein. The table has approximately 730,000 distinct CDR3 sequences, approximately 33% seen once; the top ten hold around a sixth. The input for sequencing was cultured PBMCs, taken from culture after CMV antigen stimulation. The receptors stem from a human donor in good health (CMV status not recorded). Some clones in this sample may be carry-over from other donors' samples.

V and J are TRBV19 and TRBJ1-5; D is undetermined. Trimming pared 3 bases from V and 4 bases from J, leaving 13 bases between. CDR1 is LNHDA and CDR2 is SQIVND in the germline V gene (reference sequence). The CDR3 runs to 15 residues. The CDR3 DNA is TGTGCCAGTAGTATGGGATCCGGCCCTAATCAGCCCCAGCATTTT. It codes for CASSMGSGPNQPQHF.

A few counts support this clonotype. The chain combines TRBV12-3 or TRBV12-4 with TRBJ1-1, with D unresolved. The CDR3 has 11 amino acids. Trimming removed 8 bases at V and 6 bases at J, with 10 bases between. CDR3 nucleotides: TGTGCCAGCGGACTTGGGGCTGAAGCTTTCTTT. Translated: CASGLGAEAFF.

The chain has TRBV20-1 and TRBJ1-1, with D possibly TRBD1 on 6 matching bases. Trimming shortened V by 5 bases and J by 4 bases, and 14 bases separated the two germline ends. Germline V gives CDR1 DFQATT, CDR2 SNEGSKA (reference sequence). The CDR3 is 13 amino acids. CDR3 bases: TGCAGTGCTGGGAGGGGGTTGCGCACTGAAGCTTTCTTT. Protein: CSAGRGLRTEAFF.

There are a few counts of this clonotype. This chain links TRBV12-3 or TRBV12-4 with TRBJ1-2; 9 bases are shared with TRBD1. V shed 3 bases and J 4 bases; nucleotides not matched to a gene: 9. The CDR3 sequence is 16 residues long. The CDR3 protein is CASSFRYEDRGYGYTF. For the CDR3, the DNA is TGTGCCAGCAGTTTTCGTTATGAGGACAGGGGCTATGGCTACACCTTC.

The chain combines TRBV19 with TRBJ1-3, with D hard to call. The CDR3 is 14 residues long. Germline V gene sequence: CDR1 LNHDA, CDR2 SQIVND (reference sequence). Trimming stripped 7 bases from V and 2 bases from J, with 12 bases between. CDR3 sequence (DNA): TGTGCCAGTACCTCCGAGGGTCCTGGAAACACCATATATTTT. Its translation: CASTSEGPGNTIYF.

This clonotype was seen only a few times. The chain combines TRBV6-2 or TRBV6-3 with TRBJ1-2, with D tentatively TRBD1 (6 bases). The CDR3 spans 13 residues. Looked up from germline, CDR1 is MNHEY and CDR2 is SVGEGT. V was cut by 6 bases and J by 3 bases, with 11 bases left in between. The DNA for the CDR3 is TGTGCCAGCAGCGTGGACAGCTACTATGGCTACACCTTC. The encoded protein is CASSVDSYYGYTF.

This chain joins TRBV20-1 and TRBJ1-2; 10 bases map to TRBD1. The junction had 13 bases not matched to a gene; V was cut back by 1 base and J by 11 bases. The CDR3 length is 15 residues. Germline V gene lookup returns CDR1 DFQATT and CDR2 SNEGSKA (reference sequence). CDR3 DNA: TGCAGTGCTAGAGTTTGGGGGACAGGGGTCTCTTCATACACCTTC. The encoded protein is CSARVWGTGVSSYTF.

V usage is TRBV24-1 and J usage is TRBJ2-1, with a weak D call TRBD1 (6 bases). The V end lost 7 bases, the J end lost 8 bases, and 17 bases lay between the germline ends. This CDR3 spans 14 amino acids. Germline V lookup: CDR1 KGHDR, CDR2 SFDVKD. CDR3 in DNA: TGTGCCACCAGAGCAGGGACAAGTCCTGATGAGCAGTTCTTC. Protein sequence: CATRAGTSPDEQFF.

This clonotype was detected only a few times. CDR3 amino acids: CSVSGLAGAVDTQYF. The CDR3 DNA reads TGCAGCGTGTCCGGACTAGCGGGAGCGGTAGATACGCAGTATTTT. The chain links TRBV29-1 to TRBJ2-3; 13 bases agree with TRBD2. Germline CDR1 SQVTM, CDR2 ANQGSEA. After removal of 6 bases from V and 5 bases from J, the junction contained 8 bases not matched to a gene. This CDR3 region has 15 residues.

The chain recombines TRBV19 with TRBJ2-2, with D hard to call. The V gene lost 1 base and the J gene lost 1 base, with 16 bases spanning the gap. Germline values: CDR1 LNHDA, CDR2 SQIVND (reference sequence). CDR3 length: 18 amino acids. CDR3 in DNA: TGTGCCAGTAGTATAGTATCGGACCTCACGGGGAACACCGGGGAGCTGTTTTTT. It specifies CASSIVSDLTGNTGELFF.

CDR3 sequence (DNA): TGTGCCAGCAGTCGGACGGGAGAGCAGTTCTTC. Amino acid sequence: CASSRTGEQFF. The chain recombines TRBV6-5 with TRBJ2-1, with D tentatively TRBD2 (5 bases). The CDR3 is 11 amino acids. Trimming cost V 5 bases and J 10 bases, with 9 bases left between them. Per the germline V gene, CDR1 is MNHEY and CDR2 is SVGAGI.

The rearrangement joins TRBV4-1 to TRBJ1-1, with unresolved D. The ends were cut back, 3 bases at V and 6 bases at J, with 23 bases in the middle. Germline CDR1 MGHRA, CDR2 YSYEKL. The CDR3 is 17 residues long. The CDR3 loop reads CASSHSSMNVLHPEAFF. For the CDR3, the DNA is TGCGCCAGCAGCCACTCGTCGATGAACGTTCTTCACCCTGAAGCTTTCTTT.

This clonotype was seen many times. This chain joins TRBV12-3 or TRBV12-4 and TRBJ1-2; D call uncertain. Trimming left V 6 bases short and J 6 bases short, with 8 bases between. This CDR3 is built from 11 residues. CDR3 sequence reads: CASSFGDGYTF. CDR3 in DNA: TGTGCCAGCAGCTTTGGGGATGGCTACACCTTC.

This clonotype was counted many times. This rearrangement joins TRBV7-2 to TRBJ2-7; 8 positions match TRBD2. J lost 2 bases, V lost 2 bases, and 2 bases had no gene match. Germline V lookup: CDR1 SGHTA, CDR2 FQGNSA. This CDR3 comprises 14 residues. The CDR3 nucleotides are TGTGCCAGCAGCTTAATAGCGGGGCCCTACGAGCAGTACTTC. Protein: CASSLIAGPYEQYF. The variable domain in full, with the rest retrieved from reference TRBV7-2 and TRBJ2-7, is GAGVSQSPSNKVTEKGKDVELRCDPISGHTALYWYRQSLGQGLEFLIYFQGNSAPDKSGLPSDRFSAERTGGSVSTLTIQRTQQEDSAVYLCASSLIAGPYEQYFGPGTRLTVT.

The rearrangement links TRBV19 to TRBJ2-3; 7 bases match TRBD2. The germline CDR1 and CDR2 sequences are LNHDA and SQIVND (reference sequence). This CDR3 contains 16 residues. The trim removed 4 bases at V and 4 bases at J, leaving 11 bases unmatched. This chain's CDR3 is CASSTLGGSPADTQYF. DNA for the CDR3: TGTGCCAGTAGTACGCTAGGCGGGAGCCCCGCAGATACGCAGTATTTT.

The chain employs TRBV28 and TRBJ1-4, with TRBD1 as a possible D gene (6 bases). The V end lost 6 bases, the J end lost 10 bases, and 18 bases lay between the germline ends. CDR1 and CDR2 from the germline V gene are MDHEN and SYDVKM. The length of the CDR3 is 14 residues. CDR3 amino acids: CASRDVQGHRKLFF. DNA for the CDR3: TGTGCCAGCAGAGATGTACAGGGTCACCGAAAACTGTTTTTT.

This clonotype occurred a few times. V and J are TRBV7-9 and TRBJ2-1; D unclear. The V end lost 2 bases, the J end lost 3 bases, and 11 bases lay between the germline ends. Germline V gene lookup returns CDR1 SEHNR and CDR2 FQNEAQ (reference sequence). This CDR3 is 15 amino acids long. The CDR3 nucleotides read TGTGCCAGCAGCTTATGGCGACCCGGCTACAATGAGCAGTTCTTC. This translates into CASSLWRPGYNEQFF. The full variable domain, completed using reference TRBV7-9 and TRBJ2-1, is DTGVSQNPRHKITKRGQNVTFRCDPISEHNRLYWYRQTLGQGPEFLTYFQNEAQLEKSRLLSDRFSAERPKGSFSTLEIQRTEQGDSAMYLCASSLWRPGYNEQFFGPGTRLTVL.

The table lists this clonotype with a few counts. The gene calls are TRBV12-5 and TRBJ1-2; a weak D match, TRBD1 (5 bases). Germline V CDR1 and CDR2: LGHNT, FRNRAP. This CDR3 comprises 14 residues. Trimming took off 1 base at V and 2 bases at J, with 8 bases between the two ends. The CDR3 region has the DNA TGTGCTAGTGGTTTGGGACAGAGAAACTATGGCTACACCTTC. Protein product: CASGLGQRNYGYTF.

The chain is built from TRBV20-1 and TRBJ2-5; 7 nucleotides agree with TRBD2. Unmatched junction bases numbered 8, after V lost 5 bases and J lost 5 bases. CDR1 is DFQATT and CDR2 is SNEGSKA in the germline V gene (reference sequence). CDR3 length: 13 amino acids. The CDR3 loop reads CSAWGVGGETQYF. CDR3 bases: TGCAGTGCTTGGGGGGTGGGGGGGGAGACCCAGTACTTC.

This chain links TRBV20-1 with TRBJ1-5; possibly TRBD1 for D (5 bases). Looked up from germline, CDR1 is DFQATT and CDR2 is SNEGSKA (reference sequence). The V gene lost 0 bases and the J gene lost 1 base, with 19 bases spanning the gap. The CDR3 extends over 18 amino acids. The CDR3 DNA reads as TGCAGTGCTAGAGATCCGAATACCTCCGACAGAAGCAATCAGCCCCAGCATTTT. It specifies CSARDPNTSDRSNQPQHF.

V and J are TRBV6-8 and TRBJ2-3; 7 bases agree with TRBD1. The CDR3 is made up of 15 amino acids. V lost 4 bases and J lost 3; bases outside the gene matches: 7. The germline V gene has CDR1 MNHGY and CDR2 SAAAGT. The chain's CDR3 is CASSFDYRGTDTQYF. The CDR3 region has the DNA TGTGCCAGCAGTTTTGACTACAGGGGTACAGATACGCAGTATTTT.

This chain links TRBV20-1 with TRBJ2-3, with D maybe TRBD1 (6 bases). Germline CDR1 is DFQATT and CDR2 is SNEGSKA (reference sequence). The ends were cut back, 5 bases at V and 0 bases at J, with 15 bases in the middle. The CDR3 covers 15 residues. Here the CDR3 DNA reads TGCAGTGCTCCTCAGGGGCAGGCAAGCACAGATACGCAGTATTTT. Translated: CSAPQGQASTDTQYF.

This clonotype was seen a handful of times. The V call is TRBV12-3 or TRBV12-4, the J call TRBJ2-3; 9 bases are shared with TRBD2. This CDR3 spans 13 amino acids. Germline trimming cut 11 bases from V and 4 bases from J; bases unmatched to any gene: 7. This CDR3 is CAGGPSGADTQYF. CDR3 DNA: TGTGCCGGGGGGCCTAGCGGGGCAGATACGCAGTATTTT.

This chain uses TRBV6-6 with TRBJ2-7; TRBD2 agrees at 11 bases. This CDR3 region has 16 residues. Germline V gene sequence: CDR1 MNHNY, CDR2 SVGAGI (reference sequence). Trimming at V came to 6 bases and at J to 0 bases, leaving 7 bases not matched to a gene. The CDR3 reads CASSLPGLADSYEQYF. The CDR3, as DNA: TGTGCCAGCAGCCTACCGGGACTAGCGGACTCCTACGAGCAGTACTTC.

V gene TRBV6-1 combines with J gene TRBJ2-1; D call uncertain. Per the germline V gene, CDR1 is MNHNS and CDR2 is SASEGT. The CDR3 sequence is 12 residues long. Between the trimmed V and J ends, which lost 5 bases and 8 bases, there was a span of 10 bases. The CDR3 reads CASSYLWDEQFF. CDR3 in DNA: TGTGCCAGCAGTTATCTTTGGGATGAGCAGTTCTTC.

This clonotype was recorded a few times. The chain uses TRBV7-2 and TRBJ2-1; 14 nucleotides line up with TRBD2. J lost 7 bases, V lost 7 bases, and 6 bases had no gene match. The CDR3 is made up of 15 amino acids. Germline loops: CDR1 SGHTA, CDR2 FQGNSA. CDR3 sequence: CASTATSGGGNEQFF. CDR3 bases: TGTGCCAGCACCGCGACTAGCGGGGGGGGAAATGAGCAGTTCTTC.

The chain employs TRBV5-1 and TRBJ1-1; 7 nucleotides agree with TRBD1. Losses at the gene ends were 7 bases for V and 3 bases for J; bases not matched to a gene: 3. This CDR3 spans 12 amino acids. Germline-derived CDR1 and CDR2 are SGHRS and YFSETQ. CDR3 DNA sequence: TGCGCCAGCGGTGACAGGGACACTGAAGCTTTCTTT. It encodes CASGDRDTEAFF.

The chain has TRBV6-2 or TRBV6-3 and TRBJ1-5; D perhaps matches TRBD1 (5 bases). The CDR3 is 16 residues long. The germline V gene encodes CDR1 MNHEY and CDR2 SVGEGT. V lost 11 bases to trimming and J lost 1 base, with 21 bases between them. The CDR3 sequence is CAAWTSGGMSNQPQHF. The CDR3 DNA sequence: TGTGCCGCCTGGACATCTGGGGGTATGAGCAATCAGCCCCAGCATTTT.

The chain couples TRBV6-5 to TRBJ2-3, with TRBD2 matching over 8 bases. This CDR3 is 14 amino acids long. Losses at the gene ends were 6 bases for V and 6 bases for J; bases not matched to a gene: 8. CDR1 MNHEY and CDR2 SVGAGI come from the germline V gene. DNA for the CDR3: TGTGCCAGCAGCCGCGGGGGGACCTCGGATACGCAGTATTTT. This codes for CASSRGGTSDTQYF.

This clonotype turned up a few times. The J gene is TRBJ1-6, the V gene TRBV12-3 or TRBV12-4; a weak D match, TRBD1 (6 bases). Trimming removed 6 bases from V and 6 bases from J, with 12 bases in between. This CDR3 has 14 residues. The CDR3 loop is CASSRDRSNSPLHF. Here the CDR3 DNA reads TGTGCCAGCAGCCGAGACAGGAGTAATTCACCCCTCCACTTT.

This clonotype was recorded a few times. The genes are TRBV7-6 and TRBJ2-5; D gene unclear. The V and J ends lost 8 bases and 1 base respectively, with 8 bases between them. This CDR3 is built from 12 residues. From germline, CDR1 is SGHVS and CDR2 FNYEAQ. CDR3 amino acids: CASGPIQETQYF. The CDR3 DNA follows: TGTGCCAGCGGCCCTATCCAAGAGACCCAGTACTTC. The full variable domain, completed using reference TRBV7-6 and TRBJ2-5, is GAGVSQSPRYKVTKRGQDVALRCDPISGHVSLYWYRQALGQGPEFLTYFNYEAQQDKSGLPNDRFSAERPEGSISTLTIQRTEQRDSAMYRCASGPIQETQYFGPGTRLLVL.